A selection of T cell receptor beta chains follows, all from one sample in a study of blood T cell repertoires in COVID-19. The data were produced by immunoSEQ multiplex PCR, yet TCRdb's version contains in-frame clones alone and is incomplete. Of about 240,000 clones in the sample, approximately 85% were seen once. Sequenced: peripheral blood. The receptor set was obtained from a man in his fifties with COVID-19, enrolled during active disease. Both conserved end residues are part of each CDR3. Each record gives: V gene, J gene, clone size, CDR3 length, D gene, CDR3 protein, CDR3 DNA. D genes are given only for firm matches. Some rows have no size entry. The others give once, few or many, or a class for an expanded clone.

TRBV9	TRBJ1-1	-	14	TRBD1	CASSDGRQGTEAFF	TGTGCCAGCAGTGATGGAAGACAGGGGACTGAAGCTTTCTTT
TRBV6-5	TRBJ2-5	-	13	-	CASKLGNQETQYF	TGTGCCAGCAAGTTGGGCAACCAAGAGACCCAGTACTTC
TRBV7-3	TRBJ2-3	-	13	-	CASSSAGADTQYF	TGTGCCAGCAGCTCCGCCGGAGCAGATACGCAGTATTTT
TRBV4-1	TRBJ2-1	-	14	TRBD2	CASSTGGTYNEQFF	TGCGCCAGCAGCACGGGGGGAACCTACAATGAGCAGTTCTTC
TRBV6-6	TRBJ1-2	-	14	TRBD1	CASSLGQGNYGYTF	TGTGCCAGCAGTTTAGGACAGGGGAACTATGGCTACACCTTC
TRBV19	TRBJ1-5	few	18	TRBD1	CASSKVGDRHNLNQPQHF	TGTGCCAGTAGTAAGGTGGGGGACAGGCACAATCTCAATCAGCCCCAGCATTTT
TRBV7-9	TRBJ1-4	-	14	-	CASSLRQQNEKLFF	TGTGCCAGCAGCTTAAGACAGCAAAATGAAAAACTGTTTTTT
TRBV4-1	TRBJ2-1	-	17	TRBD2	CASIPKMTSGGAGEQFF	TGCGCCAGCATCCCGAAAATGACTAGCGGGGGGGCCGGTGAGCAGTTCTTC
TRBV5-8	TRBJ2-1	-	16	TRBD1	CASSPWGGQGYNEQFF	TGTGCCAGCAGCCCTTGGGGGGGACAGGGGTACAATGAGCAGTTCTTC
TRBV11-2	TRBJ2-2	-	14	-	CASSLRENTGELFF	TGTGCCAGCAGCTTAAGAGAGAACACCGGGGAGCTGTTTTTT
TRBV7-3	TRBJ1-5	-	13	-	CASSLGSDQPQHF	TGTGCCAGCAGCCTTGGGAGTGATCAGCCCCAGCATTTT
TRBV7-2	TRBJ1-6	-	16	TRBD1	CASSNRGSSYNSPLHF	TGTGCCAGCAGCAACAGGGGGAGCTCCTATAATTCACCCCTCCACTTT
TRBV6-5	TRBJ1-2	once	15	-	CASSYDSEANYGYTF	TGTGCCAGCAGTTACGATAGCGAAGCTAACTATGGCTACACCTTC
TRBV5-1	TRBJ2-2	-	18	TRBD2	CASSLGLAGGPIDGELFF	TGCGCCAGCAGCTTGGGACTAGCGGGGGGGCCCATCGACGGGGAGCTGTTTTTT
TRBV7-2	TRBJ1-2	-	16	-	CASSLVHVGTKEGYTF	TGTGCCAGCAGCTTAGTTCATGTCGGGACTAAGGAAGGCTACACCTTC
TRBV7-9	TRBJ1-4	-	13	-	CASSVSLNEKLFF	TGTGCCAGCAGCGTGAGCCTTAATGAAAAACTGTTTTTT
TRBV24-1	TRBJ2-5	-	16	TRBD2	CATSELAGGLQETQYF	TGTGCCACCAGTGAACTAGCGGGGGGCCTTCAAGAGACCCAGTACTTC
TRBV19	TRBJ2-1	-	17	TRBD2	CASSIDRLAGGPGEQFF	TGTGCCAGTAGTATAGATCGATTAGCGGGGGGGCCTGGTGAGCAGTTCTTC
TRBV3-1/TRBV3-2	TRBJ2-5	-	16	TRBD2	CASSPGTSGGLMTQYF	TGTGCCAGCAGCCCGGGGACTAGCGGGGGGCTAATGACCCAGTACTTC
TRBV5-1	TRBJ2-7	-	14	-	CASSDGGISYEQYF	TGCGCCAGCAGCGACGGAGGGATCTCCTACGAGCAGTACTTC
TRBV27	TRBJ2-1	-	15	-	CASRDQGSSYNEQFF	TGTGCCAGCAGGGATCAGGGGAGCTCCTACAATGAGCAGTTCTTC
TRBV14	TRBJ1-3	-	15	-	CASSPPGRAGNTIYF	TGTGCCAGCAGCCCCCCGGGGAGGGCTGGAAACACCATATATTTT
TRBV30	TRBJ2-5	-	17	-	CAWGRRSAGPYQETQYF	TGTGCCTGGGGACGTAGGTCGGCGGGGCCGTACCAAGAGACCCAGTACTTC
TRBV19	TRBJ1-1	few	13	TRBD1	CASSADRDTEAFF	TGTGCCAGTAGCGCCGACAGGGACACTGAAGCTTTCTTT
TRBV11-2	TRBJ2-1	-	14	TRBD1	CASSLGQKYNEQFF	TGTGCCAGCAGCTTGGGACAGAAATACAATGAGCAGTTCTTC
TRBV5-4	TRBJ1-6	-	16	-	CASSLDKRSYNSPLHF	TGTGCCAGCAGCTTGGACAAACGCTCCTATAATTCACCCCTCCACTTT
TRBV20-1	TRBJ1-5	-	16	-	CSASSGGASSNQPQHF	TGCAGTGCTAGTTCTGGGGGGGCTAGTAGCAATCAGCCCCAGCATTTT
TRBV6-2/TRBV6-3	TRBJ2-7	-	14	TRBD1	CASSPGDRSYEQYF	TGTGCCAGCAGCCCAGGGGACAGATCCTACGAGCAGTACTTC
TRBV27	TRBJ1-2	-	16	TRBD1	CASSLSGQGPLLGYTF	TGTGCCAGCAGTTTATCGGGACAGGGGCCGTTATTGGGCTACACCTTC
TRBV11-2	TRBJ2-3	-	16	TRBD2	CASSETSGAYRDTQYF	TGTGCCAGCAGCGAAACTAGCGGGGCATACCGAGATACGCAGTATTTT
TRBV10-1	TRBJ2-2	-	12	-	CASRAGAGELFF	TGCGCCAGCAGGGCAGGGGCCGGGGAGCTGTTTTTT
TRBV6-5	TRBJ2-5	-	14	-	CASSYEWQRETQYF	TGTGCCAGCAGTTACGAGTGGCAGCGAGAGACCCAGTACTTC
TRBV2	TRBJ1-1	-	15	TRBD1	CASSARQGLNTEAFF	TGTGCCAGCAGTGCTCGACAGGGATTAAACACTGAAGCTTTCTTT
TRBV6-5	TRBJ1-5	-	14	-	CASSTSGLNQPQHF	TGTGCCAGCAGTACCTCAGGGTTGAATCAGCCCCAGCATTTT
TRBV20-1	TRBJ2-2	-	15	-	CSASKAGKNTGELFF	TGCAGTGCTAGTAAGGCGGGGAAGAACACCGGGGAGCTGTTTTTT
TRBV19	TRBJ1-2	-	14	TRBD1	CASSIQIDRGGYTF	TGTGCCAGTAGTATCCAAATTGACAGGGGCGGCTACACCTTC
TRBV7-3	TRBJ2-1	-	15	-	CASSLTFNSVGEQFF	TGTGCCAGCAGCTTAACGTTTAATAGCGTGGGTGAGCAGTTCTTC
TRBV18	TRBJ2-7	-	14	TRBD2	CASSPASGGYEQYF	TGTGCCAGCTCACCCGCTAGCGGGGGCTACGAGCAGTACTTC
TRBV6-2/TRBV6-3	TRBJ2-6	few	17	-	CASSYMDSLRGANVLTF	TGTGCCAGCAGTTACATGGACAGCCTCCGGGGGGCCAACGTCCTGACTTTC
TRBV18	TRBJ2-5	few	15	TRBD1	CASSPQRGPQETQYF	TGTGCCAGCTCACCACAAAGGGGGCCCCAAGAGACCCAGTACTTC
TRBV9	TRBJ2-1	-	15	-	CASSVGAGLGYEQFF	TGTGCCAGCAGCGTAGGGGCAGGGCTAGGTTATGAGCAGTTCTTC
TRBV6-5	TRBJ1-2	-	14	TRBD1	CASREGQANYGYTF	TGTGCCAGCAGAGAGGGACAGGCTAACTATGGCTACACCTTC
TRBV5-6	TRBJ1-2	-	15	TRBD1	CASSLRTGTIYGYTF	TGTGCCAGCAGCCTACGGACAGGGACTATCTATGGCTACACCTTC
TRBV6-2/TRBV6-3	TRBJ1-1	-	19	TRBD1	CASSPTQGAKRGLRTEAFF	TGTGCCAGCAGTCCAACACAGGGGGCGAAACGGGGTCTGAGGACTGAAGCTTTCTTT
TRBV7-6	TRBJ2-2	-	14	-	CASSPSGGIGELFF	TGTGCCAGCAGCCCAAGTGGGGGGATCGGGGAGCTGTTTTTT
TRBV5-6	TRBJ2-7	-	14	TRBD1	CASSPPDRGGEQYF	TGTGCCAGCAGCCCGCCGGACAGGGGAGGGGAGCAGTACTTC
TRBV19	TRBJ1-3	once	15	TRBD1	CASSTPGQSRNTIYF	TGTGCCAGTAGTACTCCGGGACAGTCCAGAAACACCATATATTTT
TRBV7-2	TRBJ2-1	once	16	-	CASSLAGQSLYNEQFF	TGTGCCAGCAGCTTAGCTGGGCAAAGTCTATACAATGAGCAGTTCTTC
TRBV6-1	TRBJ1-2	-	14	-	CASSDGDSLYGYTF	TGTGCCAGCAGTGATGGTGACAGTCTCTATGGCTACACCTTC
TRBV4-1	TRBJ1-1	-	15	-	CASSQAGALNTEAFF	TGCGCCAGCAGCCAAGCAGGGGCCCTGAACACTGAAGCTTTCTTT
TRBV12-3/TRBV12-4	TRBJ2-7	-	11	-	CASSSLYEQYF	TGTGCCAGCAGTTCCCTTTACGAGCAGTACTTC
TRBV6-5	TRBJ1-2	-	13	TRBD1	CAIRVEGGGGYTF	TGTGCCATCCGTGTAGAAGGGGGCGGTGGCTACACCTTC
TRBV6-5	TRBJ2-7	-	13	TRBD2	CASTSGGTYEQYF	TGTGCCAGCACAAGCGGGGGGACTTACGAGCAGTACTTC
TRBV6-2/TRBV6-3	TRBJ2-5	-	15	TRBD1	CASSRDRVGLETQYF	TGTGCCAGCAGCCGCGACAGGGTCGGTCTCGAGACCCAGTACTTC
TRBV2	TRBJ1-5	-	16	-	CASSEALQSAGKPQHF	TGTGCCAGCAGTGAAGCGCTTCAGTCTGCGGGTAAGCCCCAGCATTTT
TRBV19	TRBJ1-4	-	17	-	CASTLLGIGATNEKLFF	TGTGCCAGTACCCTCTTGGGTATCGGGGCAACTAATGAAAAACTGTTTTTT
TRBV11-3	TRBJ2-7	-	14	TRBD1	CASSYRGNNYEQYF	TGTGCCAGCAGTTACAGGGGGAACAATTACGAGCAGTACTTC
TRBV20-1	TRBJ2-7	-	10	-	CSARTYEQYF	TGCAGTGCGAGAACATACGAGCAGTACTTC
TRBV12-3/TRBV12-4	TRBJ2-7	-	13	TRBD1	CASRRTGIHEQYF	TGTGCCAGCAGGCGGACAGGGATCCACGAGCAGTACTTC
TRBV5-1	TRBJ1-1	-	15	-	CASSSEGGVNTEAFF	TGCGCCAGCAGCTCGGAGGGAGGCGTGAACACTGAAGCTTTCTTT